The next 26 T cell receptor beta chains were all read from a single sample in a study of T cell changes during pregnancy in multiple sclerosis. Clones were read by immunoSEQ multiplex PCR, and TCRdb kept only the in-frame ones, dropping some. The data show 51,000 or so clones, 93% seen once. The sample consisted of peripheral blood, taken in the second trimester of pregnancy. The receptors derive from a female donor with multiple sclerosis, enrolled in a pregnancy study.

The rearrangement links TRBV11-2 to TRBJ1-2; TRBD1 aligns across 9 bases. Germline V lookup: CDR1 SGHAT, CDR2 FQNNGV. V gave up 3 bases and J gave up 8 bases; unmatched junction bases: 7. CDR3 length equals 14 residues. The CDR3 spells CASSFGTGGLGYTF. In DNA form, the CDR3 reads TGTGCCAGCAGCTTTGGAACAGGGGGCTTAGGCTACACCTTC.

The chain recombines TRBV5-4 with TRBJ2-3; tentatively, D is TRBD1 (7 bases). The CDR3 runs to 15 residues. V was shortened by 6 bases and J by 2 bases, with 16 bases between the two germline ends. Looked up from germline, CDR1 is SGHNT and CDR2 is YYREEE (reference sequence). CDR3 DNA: TGTGCCAGCACCCGTGGAGGGGGCGACACAGATACGCAGTATTTT. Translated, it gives CASTRGGGDTDTQYF.

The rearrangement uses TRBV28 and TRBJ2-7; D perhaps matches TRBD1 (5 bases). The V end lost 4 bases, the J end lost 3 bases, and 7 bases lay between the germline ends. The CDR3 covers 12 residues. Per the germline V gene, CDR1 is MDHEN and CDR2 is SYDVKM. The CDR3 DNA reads TGTGCCAGCAGTTCCGACAGCTACGAGCAGTACTTC. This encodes CASSSDSYEQYF.

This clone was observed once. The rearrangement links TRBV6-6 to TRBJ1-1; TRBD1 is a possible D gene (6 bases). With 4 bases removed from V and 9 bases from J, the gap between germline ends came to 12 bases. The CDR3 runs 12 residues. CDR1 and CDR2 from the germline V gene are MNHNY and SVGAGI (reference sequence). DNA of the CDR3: TGTGCCAGCAGTTTCCGACAGGCCCAAGCTTTCTTT. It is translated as CASSFRQAQAFF.

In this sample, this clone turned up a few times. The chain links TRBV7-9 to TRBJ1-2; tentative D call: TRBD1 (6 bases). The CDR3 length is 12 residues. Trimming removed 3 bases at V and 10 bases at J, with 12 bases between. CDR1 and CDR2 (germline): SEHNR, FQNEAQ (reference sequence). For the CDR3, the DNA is TGTGCCAGCAGCTTGGGGGCCGGAGACTACACCTTC. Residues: CASSLGAGDYTF.

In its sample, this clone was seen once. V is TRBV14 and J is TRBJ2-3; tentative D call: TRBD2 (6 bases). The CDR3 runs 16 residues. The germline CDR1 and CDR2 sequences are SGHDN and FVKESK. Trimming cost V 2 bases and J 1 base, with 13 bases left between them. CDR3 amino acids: CASSQSQASGTDTQYF. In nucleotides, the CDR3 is TGTGCCAGCAGCCAATCCCAAGCTAGCGGCACAGATACGCAGTATTTT. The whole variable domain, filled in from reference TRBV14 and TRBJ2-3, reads EAGVTQFPSHSVIEKGQTVTLRCDPISGHDNLYWYRRVMGKEIKFLLHFVKESKQDESGMPNNRFLAERTGGTYSTLKVQPAELEDSGVYFCASSQSQASGTDTQYFGPGTRLTVL.

DNA for the CDR3: TGTGCCGCGACGACAGCTACCTATGGCTACACCTTC. Protein: CAATTATYGYTF. This rearrangement joins TRBV28 to TRBJ1-2; D may be TRBD1 (5 bases). The germline V gene encodes CDR1 MDHEN and CDR2 SYDVKM. There are 12 residues in the CDR3. V was clipped by 11 bases and J by 4 bases, with 14 bases between them.

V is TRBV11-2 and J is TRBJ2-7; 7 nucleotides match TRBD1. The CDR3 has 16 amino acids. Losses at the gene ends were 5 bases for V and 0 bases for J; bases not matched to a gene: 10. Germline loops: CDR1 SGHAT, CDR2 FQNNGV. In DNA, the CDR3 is TGTGCCAGCAGCCTTCCGGGACAGCGCTACTCCTACGAGCAGTACTTC. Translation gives CASSLPGQRYSYEQYF.

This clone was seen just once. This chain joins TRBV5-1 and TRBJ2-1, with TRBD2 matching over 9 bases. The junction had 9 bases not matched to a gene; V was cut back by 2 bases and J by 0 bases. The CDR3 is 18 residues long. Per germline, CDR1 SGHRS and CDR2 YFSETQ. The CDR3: CASSFRGSSGASYNEQFF. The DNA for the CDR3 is TGCGCCAGCAGCTTTCGGGGGTCTAGCGGGGCCTCCTACAATGAGCAGTTCTTC. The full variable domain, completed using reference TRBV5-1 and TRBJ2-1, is KAGVTQTPRYLIKTRGQQVTLSCSPISGHRSVSWYQQTPGQGLQFLFEYFSETQRNKGNFPGRFSGRQFSNSRSEMNVSTLELGDSALYLCASSFRGSSGASYNEQFFGPGTRLTVL.

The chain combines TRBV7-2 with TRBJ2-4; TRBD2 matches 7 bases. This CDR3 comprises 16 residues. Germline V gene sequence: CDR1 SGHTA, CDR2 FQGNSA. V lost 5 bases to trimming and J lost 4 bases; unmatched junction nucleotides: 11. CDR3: CASSVLAYEWKNIQYF. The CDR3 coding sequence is TGTGCCAGCAGCGTACTAGCGTACGAATGGAAAAACATTCAGTACTTC.

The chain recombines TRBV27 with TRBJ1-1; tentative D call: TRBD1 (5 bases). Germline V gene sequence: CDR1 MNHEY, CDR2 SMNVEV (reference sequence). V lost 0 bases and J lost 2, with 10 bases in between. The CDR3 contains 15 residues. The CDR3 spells CASSLSGGGNTEAFF. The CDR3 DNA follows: TGTGCCAGCAGTTTATCGGGGGGGGGTAACACTGAAGCTTTCTTT.

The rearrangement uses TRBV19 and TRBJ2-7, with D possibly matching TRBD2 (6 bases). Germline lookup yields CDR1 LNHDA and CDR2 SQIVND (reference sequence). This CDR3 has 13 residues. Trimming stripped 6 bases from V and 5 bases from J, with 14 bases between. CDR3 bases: TGTGCCAGTAGGGGGGGACTCTGGCACGAGCAGTACTTC. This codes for CASRGGLWHEQYF.

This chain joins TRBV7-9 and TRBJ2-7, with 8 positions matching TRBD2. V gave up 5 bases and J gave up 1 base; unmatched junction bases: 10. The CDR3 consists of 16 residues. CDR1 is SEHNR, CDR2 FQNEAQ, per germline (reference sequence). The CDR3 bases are TGTGCCAGCAGCCCAGCGGAAAGCGGGAGATCCTACGAGCAGTACTTC. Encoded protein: CASSPAESGRSYEQYF.

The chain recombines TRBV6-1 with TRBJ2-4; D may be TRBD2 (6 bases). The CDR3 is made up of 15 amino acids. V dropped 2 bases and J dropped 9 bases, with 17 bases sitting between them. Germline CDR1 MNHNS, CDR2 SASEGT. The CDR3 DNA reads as TGTGCCAGCAGTGAATTCGACGGGAGAGGTAGCATTCAGTACTTC. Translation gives CASSEFDGRGSIQYF.

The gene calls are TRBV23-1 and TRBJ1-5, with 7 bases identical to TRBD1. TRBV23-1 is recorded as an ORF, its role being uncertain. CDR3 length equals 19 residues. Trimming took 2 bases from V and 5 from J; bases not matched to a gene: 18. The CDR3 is CASSQPDERQGGMHQPQHF. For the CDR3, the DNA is TGCGCCAGCAGTCAACCCGATGAAAGACAGGGAGGAATGCATCAGCCCCAGCATTTT.

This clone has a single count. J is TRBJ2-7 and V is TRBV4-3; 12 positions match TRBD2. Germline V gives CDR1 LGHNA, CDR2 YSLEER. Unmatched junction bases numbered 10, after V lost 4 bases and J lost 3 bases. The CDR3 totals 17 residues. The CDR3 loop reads CASSPSTTSGSFYEQYF. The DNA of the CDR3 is TGCGCCAGCAGCCCCAGTACGACTAGCGGGAGCTTCTACGAGCAGTACTTC.

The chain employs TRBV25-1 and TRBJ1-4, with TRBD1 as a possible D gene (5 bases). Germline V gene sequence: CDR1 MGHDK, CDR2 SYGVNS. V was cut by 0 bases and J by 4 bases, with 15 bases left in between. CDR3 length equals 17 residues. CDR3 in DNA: TGTGCCAGCAGTGAATATAGGTTCGCAGGGATTAATGAAAAACTGTTTTTT. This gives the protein CASSEYRFAGINEKLFF.

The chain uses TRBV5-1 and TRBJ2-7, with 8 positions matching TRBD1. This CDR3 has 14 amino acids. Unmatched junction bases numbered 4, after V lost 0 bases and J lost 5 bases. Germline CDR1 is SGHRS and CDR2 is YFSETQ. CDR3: CASSLEQGGNEQYF. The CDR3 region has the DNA TGCGCCAGCAGCTTGGAACAGGGGGGTAACGAGCAGTACTTC.

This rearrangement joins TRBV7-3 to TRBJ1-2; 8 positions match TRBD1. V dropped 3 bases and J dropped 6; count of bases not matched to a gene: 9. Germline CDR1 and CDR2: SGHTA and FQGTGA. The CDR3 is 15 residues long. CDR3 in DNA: TGTGCCAGCAGCTTGGGGGCCGGCAGGGGGCATGGCTACACCTTC. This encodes CASSLGAGRGHGYTF.

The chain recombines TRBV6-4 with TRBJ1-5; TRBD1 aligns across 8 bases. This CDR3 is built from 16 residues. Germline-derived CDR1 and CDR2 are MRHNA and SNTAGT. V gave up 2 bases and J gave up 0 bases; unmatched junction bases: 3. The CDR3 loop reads CASSDLTGDSNQPQHF. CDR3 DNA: TGTGCCAGCAGTGACCTGACAGGGGATAGCAATCAGCCCCAGCATTTT.

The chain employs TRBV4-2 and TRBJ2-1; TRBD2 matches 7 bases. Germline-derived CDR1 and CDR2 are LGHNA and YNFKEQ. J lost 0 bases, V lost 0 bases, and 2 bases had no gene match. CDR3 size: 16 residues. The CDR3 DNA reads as TGTGCCAGCAGCCAAGAACCGGGAGGCTCCTACAATGAGCAGTTCTTC. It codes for CASSQEPGGSYNEQFF.

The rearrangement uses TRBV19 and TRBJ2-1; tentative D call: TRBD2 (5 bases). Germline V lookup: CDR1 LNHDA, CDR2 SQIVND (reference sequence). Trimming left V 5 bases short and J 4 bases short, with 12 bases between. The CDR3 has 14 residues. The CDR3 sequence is CASSPSPRYNEQFF. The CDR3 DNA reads TGTGCCAGTAGTCCTAGCCCAAGATACAATGAGCAGTTCTTC.

In nucleotides, the CDR3 is TGTGCCAGCAGCTTAGTTCCGGGGAGCCGGACCTACGAGCAGTACTTC. Its protein product is CASSLVPGSRTYEQYF. This chain joins TRBV7-9 and TRBJ2-7, with D tentatively TRBD2 (5 bases). Germline V gene data show CDR1 as SEHNR and CDR2 as FQNEAQ (reference sequence). The CDR3 loop spans 16 amino acids. Trimming pared 1 base from V and 2 bases from J, leaving 15 bases between. The full variable domain, its missing parts supplied by reference TRBV7-9 and TRBJ2-7, is DTGVSQNPRHKITKRGQNVTFRCDPISEHNRLYWYRQTLGQGPEFLTYFQNEAQLEKSRLLSDRFSAERPKGSFSTLEIQRTEQGDSAMYLCASSLVPGSRTYEQYFGPGTRLTVT.

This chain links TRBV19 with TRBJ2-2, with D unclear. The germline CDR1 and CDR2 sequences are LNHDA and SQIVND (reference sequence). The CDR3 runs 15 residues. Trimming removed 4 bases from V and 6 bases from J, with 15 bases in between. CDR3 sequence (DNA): TGTGCCAGTAGTACCCTTGCCCGGGTGGCCGGGGAGCTGTTTTTT. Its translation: CASSTLARVAGELFF.

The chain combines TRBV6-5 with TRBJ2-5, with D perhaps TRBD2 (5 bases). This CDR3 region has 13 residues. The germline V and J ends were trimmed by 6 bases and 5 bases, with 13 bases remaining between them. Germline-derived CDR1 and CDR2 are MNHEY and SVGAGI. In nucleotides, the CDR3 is TGTGCCAGCAGAGGCCTCCGGAGGGAGACCCAGTACTTC. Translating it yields CASRGLRRETQYF.

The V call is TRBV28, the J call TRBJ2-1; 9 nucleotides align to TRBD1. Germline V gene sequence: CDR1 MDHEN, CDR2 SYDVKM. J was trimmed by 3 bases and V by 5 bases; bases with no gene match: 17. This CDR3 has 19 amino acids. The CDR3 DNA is TGTGCCAGCAGTCCAAAGGGACAGGGTCCCATGGCCTACTACAATGAGCAGTTCTTC. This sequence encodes CASSPKGQGPMAYYNEQFF. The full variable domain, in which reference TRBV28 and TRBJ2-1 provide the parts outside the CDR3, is DVKVTQSSRYLVKRTGEKVFLECVQDMDHENMFWYRQDPGLGLRLIYFSYDVKMKEKGDIPEGYSVSREKKERFSLILESASTNQTSMYLCASSPKGQGPMAYYNEQFFGPGTRLTVL.